A single sample is the source of the 14 T cell receptor beta chains below, sequenced in a study of identical twins. In TCRdb, the 5' RACE reads were re-called with MiXCR into one record per CDR3 protein. The sample lists some 570,000 distinct CDR3 sequences, around 24% occurring once. The sample was also linked to a second study, of yellow fever vaccine responses in identical twins.

Sequencing was done on a sample of CD4+ T cells sorted from blood. The source of these receptors is a woman aged 18-30 years in good health.

This chain uses TRBV24-1 with TRBJ2-3; D uncertain. Germline assignment: CDR1 KGHDR and CDR2 SFDVKD. The CDR3 loop spans 14 amino acids. The ends were cut back, 6 bases at V and 2 bases at J, with 11 bases in the middle. The CDR3 reads CATSQDGSTDTQYF. CDR3 DNA sequence: TGTGCCACCAGTCAGGACGGCTCCACAGATACGCAGTATTTT.

This clonotype was observed a handful of times. The chain recombines TRBV5-1 with TRBJ2-1; 14 bases are a match to TRBD2. Germline trimming cut 4 bases from V and 8 bases from J; bases unmatched to any gene: 20. The germline V gene has CDR1 SGHRS and CDR2 YFSETQ. CDR3 length: 20 residues. The CDR3 loop is CASSRQGGLAGVGFSDEQFF. In nucleotides, the CDR3 is TGCGCCAGCAGCCGACAGGGGGGACTAGCGGGAGTTGGGTTTAGCGATGAGCAGTTCTTC.

The chain couples TRBV7-8 to TRBJ1-6; 7 positions agree with TRBD1. Losses at the gene ends were 5 bases for V and 9 bases for J; bases not matched to a gene: 13. Germline V gives CDR1 SGHVS, CDR2 FQNEAQ. The CDR3 has 16 residues. CDR3 region: CASSLVSTGTGSPLHF. CDR3 in DNA: TGTGCCAGCAGCCTGGTATCGACAGGGACGGGTTCACCCCTCCACTTT.

The J gene is TRBJ2-7, the V gene TRBV28; 8 bases agree with TRBD1. Germline V gene lookup returns CDR1 MDHEN and CDR2 SYDVKM. Trimming cost V 11 bases and J 1 base; bases outside gene matches: 16. This CDR3 is 16 amino acids long. CDR3 amino acids: CALFGQGNSWSYEQYF. The CDR3 region has the DNA TGTGCCCTTTTCGGACAGGGTAATTCTTGGTCCTACGAGCAGTACTTC.

J is TRBJ2-7 and V is TRBV18; unclear D gene. The germline V gene encodes CDR1 KGHSH and CDR2 LQKENI. The CDR3 sequence is 13 residues long. Trimming removed 3 bases at V and 0 bases at J, with 6 bases between. CDR3 DNA sequence: TGTGCCAGCTCACCGTCGAACTCCTACGAGCAGTACTTC. Protein: CASSPSNSYEQYF.

The rearrangement joins TRBV12-3 or TRBV12-4 to TRBJ2-2; possible D gene TRBD2, 5 bases. Between the trimmed V and J ends, which lost 3 bases and 4 bases, there was a span of 15 bases. This CDR3 spans 16 amino acids. The CDR3 protein is CASSLEVRRGTGELFF. The CDR3 DNA is TGTGCCAGCAGTTTGGAAGTCCGCCGGGGCACCGGGGAGCTGTTTTTT.

This clonotype has just a few counts. This chain connects TRBV12-3 or TRBV12-4 to TRBJ2-1, with D unresolved. The CDR3 contains 11 residues. V lost 6 bases and J lost 9, with 9 bases in between. The CDR3 DNA reads TGTGCCAGCAGGCAAACAGCTGAGCAGTTCTTC. It translates to CASRQTAEQFF.

The gene calls are TRBV4-2 and TRBJ2-6, with D perhaps TRBD1 (6 bases). CDR1 and CDR2 from the germline V gene are LGHNA and YNFKEQ. The CDR3 loop spans 19 amino acids. V was cut by 4 bases and J by 0 bases, with 19 bases left in between. The CDR3 loop is CASSRDIRGIFSGANVLTF. The CDR3 DNA is TGTGCCAGCAGCCGGGATATCAGGGGTATCTTCTCTGGGGCCAACGTCCTGACTTTC.

This clonotype was picked up many times. The chain carries TRBV3-1 and TRBJ2-1, with a weak D call TRBD2 (5 bases). The ends were cut back, 3 bases at V and 9 bases at J, with 15 bases in the middle. Per germline, CDR1 LGHDT and CDR2 YNNKEL (reference sequence). The CDR3 loop spans 14 amino acids. The DNA of the CDR3 is TGTGCCAGCAGCCACTCCCCCGGAGGTTTTGAGCAGTTCTTC. Translating gives CASSHSPGGFEQFF.

The chain is built from TRBV6-1 and TRBJ2-2, with TRBD2 matching 11 bases. Germline V CDR1 and CDR2: MNHNS, SASEGT. The ends lost 5 bases at V and 5 bases at J; junction bases unmatched: 4. There are 15 residues in the CDR3. CDR3 nucleotides: TGTGCCAGCAGTCGGGCTAGCGGGAGGACCGGGGAGCTGTTTTTT. Protein: CASSRASGRTGELFF.

The chain joins TRBV7-3 to TRBJ2-2, with 10 bases fitting TRBD2. The CDR3 is 15 residues long. The germline V gene encodes CDR1 SGHTA and CDR2 FQGTGA. With 3 bases clipped from V and 5 bases from J, the junction kept 3 bases outside the gene matches. In DNA, the CDR3 is TGTGCCAGCAGCTTTGGACTAGCGGAGACCGGGGAGCTGTTTTTT. Protein product: CASSFGLAETGELFF.

Many counts were recorded for this clonotype. This chain connects TRBV10-3 to TRBJ1-2; 8 positions agree with TRBD1. Losses at the gene ends were 4 bases for V and 6 bases for J; bases not matched to a gene: 4. Germline CDR1 reads ENHRY; CDR2 reads SYGVKD. The CDR3 covers 13 residues. Here the CDR3 reads CAISGAGGNGYTF. The DNA for the CDR3 is TGTGCCATCAGTGGGGCAGGGGGCAATGGCTACACCTTC.

The chain recombines TRBV5-1 with TRBJ2-1; the D gene is possibly TRBD2 (5 bases). Germline V gives CDR1 SGHRS, CDR2 YFSETQ. Trimming left V 0 bases short and J 7 bases short, with 23 bases between. The CDR3 spans 18 residues. CDR3 protein: CASSLGGSTTLYPNEQFF. CDR3 in DNA: TGCGCCAGCAGCTTGGGAGGGTCCACCACCCTTTACCCTAATGAGCAGTTCTTC.

This chain links TRBV5-1 with TRBJ2-1, with 14 positions matching TRBD2. The CDR3 length is 20 residues. Germline CDR1 is SGHRS and CDR2 is YFSETQ. Germline trimming cut 2 bases from V and 0 bases from J; bases unmatched to any gene: 10. The DNA for the CDR3 is TGCGCCAGCAGCTTTCCAACGGGACTAGCGGGAGTCCGCTCCTACAATGAGCAGTTCTTC. It translates to CASSFPTGLAGVRSYNEQFF.